Below, 22 T cell receptor beta chains from the same sample are listed, as sequenced in a study of tumor and adjacent non-tumor tissue in lung cancer. Three rounds of nested PCR, following a modified ARM-PCR protocol, produced the TCRbeta library. In TCRdb, the multiplex PCR reads were re-called with MiXCR into one record per CDR3 protein. The sample has 60,000 to 90,000 distinct CDR3 sequences; around four fifths are singletons. The template was RNA from unsorted bulk tissue. The specimen sequenced was lung tumor tissue. The receptor source for this set is a woman aged 45-65 years with non-small cell lung cancer.

The chain employs TRBV14 and TRBJ2-1; 8 nucleotides match TRBD2. The trim removed 7 bases at V and 3 bases at J, leaving 20 bases unmatched. Germline loops: CDR1 SGHDN, CDR2 FVKESK. The length of the CDR3 is 19 residues. This chain's CDR3 is CASTRKRETGLVGYNEQFF. In DNA, the CDR3 is TGTGCCAGCACCCGAAAGCGCGAGACGGGACTAGTGGGCTACAATGAGCAGTTCTTC.

Notes on this clonotype: The junction does not match germline at one end; this may be a read error. This chain joins TRBV6-1 and TRBJ2-3; 8 nucleotides align to TRBD2. Germline V gene data show CDR1 as MNHNS and CDR2 as SASEGT. This CDR3 is built from 15 residues. The CDR3 sequence is CANSERSGGADTQYF. The CDR3 DNA sequence: TGTGCCAACAGTGAAAGGTCGGGAGGGGCAGACACGCAATATTTT.

Concerning this clonotype itself: Sequence at one end of the junction differs from germline and may be a read error. The CDR3 DNA reads as TGTACCAGCAGCTTGTTCAGGTCTCTAGCGGGATTAAGAACCTACAATGAGCGGTTCTTC. Amino acids: CTSSLFRSLAGLRTYNERFF. The chain recombines TRBV11-2 with TRBJ2-1, with 9 positions matching TRBD2. Germline V gene data show CDR1 as SGHAT and CDR2 as FQNNGV. This CDR3 has 20 amino acids.

A remark on this clonotype: This clone may be a read error of a much larger clone one base away. The conserved phenylalanine or tryptophan is not found at the CDR3 terminus, so this likely reflects a read error. Here the CDR3 DNA reads TGCAGCACCTCACTGGGGCTCATCGACACTGAAGCTTTCCTT. This sequence encodes CSTSLGLIDTEAFL. The rearrangement uses TRBV29-1 and TRBJ1-1, with D maybe TRBD1 (5 bases). V lost 8 bases and J 3 bases, leaving 19 bases between the germline ends. This CDR3 comprises 14 residues. The germline gives CDR1 SQVTM, CDR2 ANQGSEA.

With regard to this clonotype: This sequence may be a read error, since a much larger clone differs from it by one base. The chain employs TRBV7-8 and TRBJ2-1; weak D call: TRBD2 (6 bases). The CDR3 is 14 amino acids. V lost 4 bases and J 8 bases, leaving 15 bases between the germline ends. Germline V gene data show CDR1 as SGHVS and CDR2 as FQNEAQ. The DNA for the CDR3 is TGTGCCAGCAGCTCTGACCCCGGGAGACATGAGCAGTTCTTC. It is translated as CASSSDPGRHEQFF. The full variable domain, in which reference TRBV7-8 and TRBJ2-1 provide the parts outside the CDR3, is GAGVSQSPRYKVAKRGQDVALRCDPISGHVSLFWYQQALGQGPEFLTYFQNEAQLDKSGLPSDRFFAERPEGSVSTLKIQRTQQEDSAVYLCASSSDPGRHEQFFGPGTRLTVL.

Regarding this clonotype: The junction departs from the called germline gene at one end, perhaps through a read error. V gene TRBV12-3 or TRBV12-4 combines with J gene TRBJ2-7; no definite D call. The CDR3 is made up of 12 amino acids. The DNA of the CDR3 is TGTGCCAGCAGTCGGGTGTCCTATGAGCAGTACTTC. Translated, it gives CASSRVSYEQYF.

In regard to this clonotype: A read error may produce the germline difference seen at one junction end. The chain has TRBV4-2 and TRBJ2-6; weak D call: TRBD1 (5 bases). Germline V gives CDR1 LGHNA, CDR2 YNFKEQ. The length of the CDR3 is 16 residues. CDR3 DNA: TGTGCCAGCAGCCAAGATACGAACTCTGGGGCCAAGGTCCTGTCTTTC. Its translation: CASSQDTNSGAKVLSF.

Worth noting for this clonotype: Possible read error: a much larger clone is one base away. The V call is TRBV28, the J call TRBJ1-5, with unresolved D. Germline V gene sequence: CDR1 MDHEN, CDR2 SYDVKM. The CDR3 is 16 amino acids. CDR3 loop: CASSLGRSRSNQPHHF. For the CDR3, the DNA is TGTGCCAGCAGTCTAGGACGATCTAGGAGCAATCAGCCCCACCATTTT.

V is TRBV6-5 and J is TRBJ2-1; 9 bases match TRBD2. Trimming cost V 7 bases and J 10 bases; bases outside gene matches: 14. The CDR3 is 15 residues long. Germline V gene data show CDR1 as MNHEY and CDR2 as SVGAGI. The CDR3 sequence: CASIIASGNTKEQFF. CDR3 sequence (DNA): TGTGCCAGCATCATTGCTAGCGGGAATACCAAAGAGCAGTTCTTC.

This clonotype was seen just once. The conserved final phenylalanine or tryptophan is absent from the CDR3, which likely points to a read error. The chain uses TRBV11-2 and TRBJ2-1; D gene uncertain. CDR1 SGHAT and CDR2 FQNNGV come from the germline V gene. The CDR3 covers 14 residues. CDR3 region: CANSFGSADNEQFL. Written as DNA, the CDR3 is TGTGCCAACAGCTTTGGCAGTGCCGATAATGAGCAGTTCTTG.

Notes on this clonotype: The junction departs from germline at one end; a sequencing error may be responsible. The chain has TRBV6-5 and TRBJ1-4, with 8 bases matching TRBD1. The germline CDR1 and CDR2 sequences are MNHEY and SVGAGI. The CDR3 totals 15 residues. The CDR3: CAISYAGSGQEKLFF. As DNA, the CDR3 is TGTGCCATCAGTTACGCCGGGTCGGGACAGGAAAAACTGTTTTTC.

Points on this clonotype: This CDR3 is missing its conserved last phenylalanine or tryptophan, likely due to a read error. The chain joins TRBV10-2 to TRBJ2-1; 13 bases align to TRBD2. The germline gives CDR1 WSHSY, CDR2 SAAADI. The CDR3 runs 16 residues. The CDR3 spells CTSSESGTSGMNEQFI. In DNA form, the CDR3 reads TGCACCAGCAGTGAGTCGGGGACTAGCGGGATGAATGAGCAGTTCATA.

This clonotype appeared once. One junction end disagrees with the germline gene, perhaps due to a read error. The chain joins TRBV6-2 or TRBV6-3 to TRBJ2-7; D is perhaps TRBD1 (6 bases). This CDR3 comprises 15 residues. CDR1 MNHEY and CDR2 SVGEGT come from the germline V gene. CDR3 protein: CVSSYYRDNSYEQYF. The CDR3, as DNA: TGTGTCAGCAGTTACTACCGGGACAACTCCTACGAGCAGTACTTC.

On this clonotype: The junction departs from germline at one end; a sequencing error may be responsible. This rearrangement joins TRBV29-1 to TRBJ2-1; D is uncertain. The CDR3 length is 13 residues. Germline V gene sequence: CDR1 SQVTM, CDR2 ANQGSEA. This chain's CDR3 is CSLEEQTYSEQFF. As DNA, the CDR3 is TGCAGCCTTGAAGAGCAGACCTACAGTGAGCAGTTCTTC.

This clonotype was observed a few times. V gene TRBV20-1 combines with J gene TRBJ1-5; possible D gene TRBD1, 6 bases. The CDR3 sequence is 14 residues long. Trimming took 1 base from V and 8 from J, leaving 15 bases between them. The V gene's germline CDR1 is DFQATT and CDR2 SNEGSKA (reference sequence). CDR3 in DNA: TGCAGTGCTAGAGTGGGGATAGGGGGTGAGCCCCAGCATTTT. It encodes CSARVGIGGEPQHF.

On this clonotype: The DNA is omitted, as the CDR3 cannot be located on it reliably, and the CDR3 follows TCRdb's listing. This sequence joins TRBV5-4 and TRBJ2-2; TRBD2 is the table's D call, not checked against the DNA. The germline gives CDR1 SGHNT, CDR2 YYREEE (reference sequence). Ends included, the CDR3 has 14 residues. Here the CDR3 reads CASSVGAGTGEQFF.

Regarding this clonotype: The junction departs from germline at one end; a sequencing error may be responsible. The chain couples TRBV6-5 to TRBJ2-5; no clear D gene. Germline V lookup: CDR1 MNHEY, CDR2 SVGAGI. This CDR3 is built from 13 residues. The CDR3 region has the DNA TGTGCTAGCACTTACGACGTGGAAGAGACCCAGTACTTC. Translated: CASTYDVEETQYF.

This clonotype was seen many times. The V call is TRBV20-1, the J call TRBJ2-3, with 9 bases aligning to TRBD2. CDR1 DFQATT and CDR2 SNEGSKA come from the germline V gene (reference sequence). The CDR3 spans 17 residues. J gave up 0 bases and V 3 bases, and 10 bases lay outside the gene matches. CDR3 bases: TGCAGTGCTAGTTCGGGCCTAGCGGGGATGAGCACAGATACGCAGTATTTT. Amino acids: CSASSGLAGMSTDTQYF.

This clonotype appeared many times. The chain joins TRBV6-2 or TRBV6-3 to TRBJ1-1; 8 bases are shared with TRBD1. With V trimmed by 6 bases and J by 6 bases, 3 bases remained unmatched. From germline, CDR1 is MNHEY and CDR2 SVGEGT. The CDR3 runs to 12 residues. The CDR3 sequence is CASRYRGAEAFF. The CDR3 nucleotides are TGTGCCAGCAGATACAGGGGGGCTGAAGCTTTCTTT.

This clonotype showed up many times. The V gene is TRBV5-8, the J gene TRBJ1-1; TRBD1 matches at 7 bases. V trimming: 3 bases; J trimming: 0 bases; junction bases outside the gene matches: 5. CDR1 is SGHTS and CDR2 is YDEGEE in the germline V gene. There are 15 residues in the CDR3. This CDR3 reads CASSSVGTVNTEAFF. In DNA form, the CDR3 reads TGTGCCAGCAGCTCTGTCGGGACAGTGAACACTGAAGCTTTCTTT.

Comment on this clonotype: A read error may be the cause here, since a much bigger clone is one base away. V and J are TRBV7-2 and TRBJ1-1, with D perhaps TRBD1 (5 bases). The CDR3 covers 16 residues. With 5 bases removed from V and 3 bases from J, the gap between germline ends came to 19 bases. The V gene's germline CDR1 is SGHTA and CDR2 FQGNSA. The CDR3 sequence: CASSPIERGGYTEAFF. The CDR3, as DNA: TGTGCCAGCAGCCCTATCGAGAGGGGTGGGTACACTGAAGCTTTCTTT.

The rearrangement uses TRBV20-1 and TRBJ1-1; no clear D gene. CDR1 and CDR2 (germline): DFQATT, SNEGSKA (reference sequence). Trimming took 0 bases from V and 7 from J, leaving 12 bases between them. The CDR3 spans 13 residues. Here the CDR3 reads CSARDAGLVEAFF. DNA for the CDR3: TGCAGTGCTAGAGATGCTGGCTTGGTTGAAGCTTTCTTT.